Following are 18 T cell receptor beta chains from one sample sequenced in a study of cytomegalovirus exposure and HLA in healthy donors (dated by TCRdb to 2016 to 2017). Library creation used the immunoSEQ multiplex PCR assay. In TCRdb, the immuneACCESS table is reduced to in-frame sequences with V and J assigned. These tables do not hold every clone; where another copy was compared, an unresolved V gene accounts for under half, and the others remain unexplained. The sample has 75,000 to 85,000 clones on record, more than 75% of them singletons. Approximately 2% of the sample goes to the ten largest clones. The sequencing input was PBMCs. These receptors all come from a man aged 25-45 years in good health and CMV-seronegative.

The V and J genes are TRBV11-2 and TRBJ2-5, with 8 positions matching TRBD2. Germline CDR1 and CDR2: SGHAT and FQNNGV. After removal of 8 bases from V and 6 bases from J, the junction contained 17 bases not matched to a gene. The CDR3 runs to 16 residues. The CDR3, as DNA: TGTGCCAGCGATACGGCGGGGGGAGGGAGTCGTAAGACCCAGTACTTC. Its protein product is CASDTAGGGSRKTQYF.

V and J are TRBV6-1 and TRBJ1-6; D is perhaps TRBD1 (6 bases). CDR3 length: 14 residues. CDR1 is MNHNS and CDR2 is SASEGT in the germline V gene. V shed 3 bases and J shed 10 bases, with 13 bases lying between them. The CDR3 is CASSDRHRESPLHF. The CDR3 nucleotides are TGTGCCAGCAGTGACCGACACAGGGAATCACCCCTCCACTTT.

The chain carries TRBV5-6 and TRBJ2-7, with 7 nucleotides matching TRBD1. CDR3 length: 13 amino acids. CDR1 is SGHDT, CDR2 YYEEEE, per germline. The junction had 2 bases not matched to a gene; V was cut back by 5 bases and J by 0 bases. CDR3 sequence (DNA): TGTGCCAGCAGTCCAGGGGGCTCCTACGAGCAGTACTTC. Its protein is CASSPGGSYEQYF.

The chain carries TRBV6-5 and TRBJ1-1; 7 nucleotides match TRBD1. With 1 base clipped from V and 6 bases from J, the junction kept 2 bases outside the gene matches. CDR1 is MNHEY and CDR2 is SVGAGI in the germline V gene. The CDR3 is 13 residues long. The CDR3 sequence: CASSYLRGPEAFF. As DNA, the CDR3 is TGTGCCAGCAGTTACTTGAGGGGGCCTGAAGCTTTCTTT.

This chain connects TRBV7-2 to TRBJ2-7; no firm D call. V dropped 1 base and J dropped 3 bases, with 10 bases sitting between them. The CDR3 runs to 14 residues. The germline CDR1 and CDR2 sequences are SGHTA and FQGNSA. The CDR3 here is CASSLVEDFYEQYF. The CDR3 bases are TGTGCCAGCAGCTTAGTTGAGGATTTCTACGAGCAGTACTTC.

The DNA of the CDR3 is TGTGCCAGCAGCTTAGGGGGTTACAGGGATGGCAATGAGCAGTTCTTC. Translated, it gives CASSLGGYRDGNEQFF. The chain combines TRBV7-2 with TRBJ2-1; maybe TRBD1 (6 bases). Trimming removed 1 base at V and 6 bases at J, with 16 bases between. The CDR3 is made up of 16 amino acids. Germline loops: CDR1 SGHTA, CDR2 FQGNSA.

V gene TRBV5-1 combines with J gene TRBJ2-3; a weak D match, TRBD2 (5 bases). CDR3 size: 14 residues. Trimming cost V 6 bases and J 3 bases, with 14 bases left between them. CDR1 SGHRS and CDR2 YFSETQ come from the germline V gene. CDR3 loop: CASKEGSVTDTQYF. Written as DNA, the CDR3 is TGCGCCAGCAAGGAAGGTAGCGTAACAGATACGCAGTATTTT.

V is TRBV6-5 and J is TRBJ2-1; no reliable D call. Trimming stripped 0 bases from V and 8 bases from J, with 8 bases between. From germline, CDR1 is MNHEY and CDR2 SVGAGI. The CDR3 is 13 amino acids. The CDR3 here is CASSYSQFYEQFF. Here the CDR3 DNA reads TGTGCCAGCAGTTACTCACAGTTCTATGAGCAGTTCTTC.

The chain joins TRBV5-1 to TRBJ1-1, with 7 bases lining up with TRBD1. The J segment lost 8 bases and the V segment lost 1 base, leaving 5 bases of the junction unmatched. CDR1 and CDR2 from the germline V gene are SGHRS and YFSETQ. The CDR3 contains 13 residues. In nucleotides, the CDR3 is TGCGCCAGCAGCTTGTGGCAGGGGGAGGAAGCTTTCTTT. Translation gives CASSLWQGEEAFF.

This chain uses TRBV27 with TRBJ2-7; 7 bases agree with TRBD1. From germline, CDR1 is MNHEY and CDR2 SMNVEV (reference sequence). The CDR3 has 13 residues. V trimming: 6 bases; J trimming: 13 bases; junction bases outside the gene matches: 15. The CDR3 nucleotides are TGTGCCAGCAGCCTATTAACAGGGGTAATTCCCTACTTC. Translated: CASSLLTGVIPYF.

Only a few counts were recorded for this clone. In DNA form, the CDR3 reads TGTGCCAGCAGTGCAGGGCATGGCTACACCTTC. Translating it yields CASSAGHGYTF. The chain employs TRBV6-5 and TRBJ1-2, with a tentative D call TRBD1 (5 bases). From germline, CDR1 is MNHEY and CDR2 SVGAGI. The CDR3 consists of 11 residues. V was pared by 5 bases and J by 6 bases, with 7 bases between.

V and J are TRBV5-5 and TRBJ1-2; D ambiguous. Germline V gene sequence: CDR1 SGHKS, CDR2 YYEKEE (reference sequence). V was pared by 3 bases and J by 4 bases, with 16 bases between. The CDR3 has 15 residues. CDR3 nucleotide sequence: TGTGCCAGCAGCTACGCGGAGAACTCCATCTATGGCTACACCTTC. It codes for CASSYAENSIYGYTF.

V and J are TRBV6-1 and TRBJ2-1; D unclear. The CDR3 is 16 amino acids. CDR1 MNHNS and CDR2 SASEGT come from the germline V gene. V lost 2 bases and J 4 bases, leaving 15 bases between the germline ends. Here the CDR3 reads CASSEPAFSPYNEQFF. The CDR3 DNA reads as TGTGCCAGCAGTGAACCCGCTTTTAGCCCGTACAATGAGCAGTTCTTC.

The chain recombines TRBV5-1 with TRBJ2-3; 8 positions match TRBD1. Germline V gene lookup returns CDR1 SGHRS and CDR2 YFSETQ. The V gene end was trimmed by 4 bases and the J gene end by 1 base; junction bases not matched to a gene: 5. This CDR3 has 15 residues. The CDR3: CASSPQTGGTDTQYF. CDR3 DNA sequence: TGCGCCAGCAGCCCTCAGACAGGGGGCACAGATACGCAGTATTTT.

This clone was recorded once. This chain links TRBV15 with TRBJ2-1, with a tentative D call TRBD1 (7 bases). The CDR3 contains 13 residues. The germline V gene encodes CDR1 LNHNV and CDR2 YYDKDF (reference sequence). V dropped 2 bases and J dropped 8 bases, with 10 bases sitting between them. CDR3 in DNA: TGTGCCACCAGCAGAACCAGGGGGGATGAGCAGTTCTTC. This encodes CATSRTRGDEQFF. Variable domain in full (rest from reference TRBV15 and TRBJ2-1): DAMVIQNPRYQVTQFGKPVTLSCSQTLNHNVMYWYQQKSSQAPKLLFHYYDKDFNNEADTPDNFQSRRPNTSFCFLDIRSPGLGDTAMYLCATSRTRGDEQFFGPGTRLTVL.

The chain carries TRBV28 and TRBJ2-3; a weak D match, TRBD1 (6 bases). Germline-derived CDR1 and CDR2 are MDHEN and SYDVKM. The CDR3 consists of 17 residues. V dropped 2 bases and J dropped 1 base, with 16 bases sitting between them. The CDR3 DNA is TGTGCCAGCAGTTTAGGTCGGGACACCTTCGGCACAGATACGCAGTATTTT. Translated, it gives CASSLGRDTFGTDTQYF.

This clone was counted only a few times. The CDR3 loop reads CASSDSAGFYTGELFF. DNA of the CDR3: TGTGCCAGCAGTGACTCAGCGGGGTTTTACACCGGGGAGCTGTTTTTT. The rearrangement uses TRBV6-4 and TRBJ2-2, with TRBD2 matching over 7 bases. The V gene end was trimmed by 0 bases and the J gene end by 3 bases; junction bases not matched to a gene: 4. The CDR3 contains 16 residues. CDR1 is MRHNA and CDR2 is SNTAGT in the germline V gene.

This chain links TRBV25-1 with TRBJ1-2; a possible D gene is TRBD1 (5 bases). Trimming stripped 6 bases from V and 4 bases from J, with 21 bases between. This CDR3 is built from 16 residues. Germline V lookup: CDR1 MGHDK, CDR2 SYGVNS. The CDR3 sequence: CASRGLGTQGTYGYTF. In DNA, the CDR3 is TGTGCCAGCAGGGGCCTCGGCACCCAGGGCACCTATGGCTACACCTTC.